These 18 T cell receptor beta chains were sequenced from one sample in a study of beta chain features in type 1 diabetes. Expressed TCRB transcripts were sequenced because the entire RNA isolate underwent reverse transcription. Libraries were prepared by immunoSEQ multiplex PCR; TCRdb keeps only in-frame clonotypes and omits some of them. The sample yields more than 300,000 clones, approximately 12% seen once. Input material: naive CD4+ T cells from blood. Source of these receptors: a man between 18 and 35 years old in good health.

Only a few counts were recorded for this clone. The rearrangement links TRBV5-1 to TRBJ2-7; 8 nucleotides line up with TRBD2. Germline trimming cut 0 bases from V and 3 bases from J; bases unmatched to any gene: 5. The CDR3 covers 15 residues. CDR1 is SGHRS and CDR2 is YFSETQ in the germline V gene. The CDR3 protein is CASSLAGGGDYEQYF. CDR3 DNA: TGCGCCAGCAGCTTGGCGGGAGGGGGTGACTACGAGCAGTACTTC. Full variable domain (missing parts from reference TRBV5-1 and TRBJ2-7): KAGVTQTPRYLIKTRGQQVTLSCSPISGHRSVSWYQQTPGQGLQFLFEYFSETQRNKGNFPGRFSGRQFSNSRSEMNVSTLELGDSALYLCASSLAGGGDYEQYFGPGTRLTVT.

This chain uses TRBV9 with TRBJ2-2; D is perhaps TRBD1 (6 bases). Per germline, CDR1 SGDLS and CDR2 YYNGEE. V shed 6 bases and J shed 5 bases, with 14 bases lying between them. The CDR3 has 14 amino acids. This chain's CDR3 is CASKSGGQTGELFF. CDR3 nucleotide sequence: TGTGCCAGCAAATCCGGTGGACAGACCGGGGAGCTGTTTTTT.

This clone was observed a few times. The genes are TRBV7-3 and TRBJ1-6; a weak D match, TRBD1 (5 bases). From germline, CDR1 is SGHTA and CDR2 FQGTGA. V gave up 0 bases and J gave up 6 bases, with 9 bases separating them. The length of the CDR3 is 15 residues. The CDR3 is CASSLTVQGNSPLHF. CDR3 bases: TGTGCCAGCAGCTTAACTGTCCAGGGTAATTCACCCCTCCACTTT.

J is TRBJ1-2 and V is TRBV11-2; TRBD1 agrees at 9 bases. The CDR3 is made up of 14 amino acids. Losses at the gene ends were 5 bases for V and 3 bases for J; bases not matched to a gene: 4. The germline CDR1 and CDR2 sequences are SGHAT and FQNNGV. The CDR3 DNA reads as TGTGCCAGCAGCCCTACAGGGGGCTACTATGGCTACACCTTC. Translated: CASSPTGGYYGYTF.

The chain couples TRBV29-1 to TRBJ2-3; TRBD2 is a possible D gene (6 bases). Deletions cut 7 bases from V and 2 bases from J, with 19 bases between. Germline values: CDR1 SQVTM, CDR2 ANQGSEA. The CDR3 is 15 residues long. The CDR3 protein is CSGALSSALTDTQYF. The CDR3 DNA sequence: TGCAGCGGGGCGTTATCTAGCGCGCTCACAGATACGCAGTATTTT.

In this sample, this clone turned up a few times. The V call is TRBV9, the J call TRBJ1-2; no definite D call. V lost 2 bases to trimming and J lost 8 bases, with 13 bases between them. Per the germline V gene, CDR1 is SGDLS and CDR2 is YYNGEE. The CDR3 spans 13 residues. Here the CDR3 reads CASSVTEVEGYTF. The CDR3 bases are TGTGCCAGCAGCGTCACGGAGGTGGAGGGCTACACCTTC.

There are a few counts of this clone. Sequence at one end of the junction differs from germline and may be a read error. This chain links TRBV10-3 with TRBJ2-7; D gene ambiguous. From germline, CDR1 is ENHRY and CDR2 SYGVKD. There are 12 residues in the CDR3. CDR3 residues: CATGGPSDEQYF. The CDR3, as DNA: TGTGCCACCGGCGGCCCCTCCGACGAGCAGTACTTC.

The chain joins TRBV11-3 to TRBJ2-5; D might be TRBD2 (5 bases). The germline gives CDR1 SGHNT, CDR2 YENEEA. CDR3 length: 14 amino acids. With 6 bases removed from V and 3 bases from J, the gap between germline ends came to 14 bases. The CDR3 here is CASSQSLGEETQYF. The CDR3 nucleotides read TGTGCCAGCAGTCAATCCCTCGGGGAAGAGACCCAGTACTTC.

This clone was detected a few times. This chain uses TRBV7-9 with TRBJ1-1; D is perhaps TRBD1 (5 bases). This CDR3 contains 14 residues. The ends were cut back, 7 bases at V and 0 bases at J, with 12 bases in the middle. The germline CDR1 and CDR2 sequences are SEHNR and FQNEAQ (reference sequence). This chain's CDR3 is CASKIDSMNTEAFF. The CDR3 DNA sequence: TGTGCCAGCAAGATAGACAGCATGAACACTGAAGCTTTCTTT.

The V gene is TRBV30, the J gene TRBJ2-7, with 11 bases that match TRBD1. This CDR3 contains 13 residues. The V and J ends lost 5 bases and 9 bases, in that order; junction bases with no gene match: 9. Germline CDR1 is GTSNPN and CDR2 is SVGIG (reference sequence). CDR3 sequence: CAWRRTGGRGQYF. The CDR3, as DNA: TGTGCCTGGCGTAGGACAGGGGGCAGGGGGCAGTACTTC.

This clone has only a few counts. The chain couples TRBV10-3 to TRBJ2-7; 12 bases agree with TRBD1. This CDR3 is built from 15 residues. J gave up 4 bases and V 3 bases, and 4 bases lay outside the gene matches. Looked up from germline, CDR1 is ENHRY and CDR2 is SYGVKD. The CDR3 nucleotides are TGTGCCATCAGTGATGGGACAGGGGGCGGGTACGAGCAGTACTTC. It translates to CAISDGTGGGYEQYF.

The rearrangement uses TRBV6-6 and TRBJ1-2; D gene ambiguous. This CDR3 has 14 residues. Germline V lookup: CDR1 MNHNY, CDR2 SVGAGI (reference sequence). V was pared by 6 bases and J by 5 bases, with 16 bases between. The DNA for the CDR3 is TGTGCCAGCAGCCAACAGAGGGAATGGTATGGCTACACCTTC. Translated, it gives CASSQQREWYGYTF.

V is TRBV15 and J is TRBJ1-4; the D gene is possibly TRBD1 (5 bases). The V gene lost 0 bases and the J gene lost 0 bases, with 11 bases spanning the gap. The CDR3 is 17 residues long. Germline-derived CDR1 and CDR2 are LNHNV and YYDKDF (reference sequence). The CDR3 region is CATSRELGDATNEKLFF. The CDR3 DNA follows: TGTGCCACCAGCAGAGAGTTAGGGGATGCAACTAATGAAAAACTGTTTTTT.

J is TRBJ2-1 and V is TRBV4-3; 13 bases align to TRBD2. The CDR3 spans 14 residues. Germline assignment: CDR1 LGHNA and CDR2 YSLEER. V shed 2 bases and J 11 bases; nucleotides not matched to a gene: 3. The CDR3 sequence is CASSQTTSGGQQFF. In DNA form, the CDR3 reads TGCGCCAGCAGCCAAACGACTAGCGGGGGGCAGCAGTTCTTC.

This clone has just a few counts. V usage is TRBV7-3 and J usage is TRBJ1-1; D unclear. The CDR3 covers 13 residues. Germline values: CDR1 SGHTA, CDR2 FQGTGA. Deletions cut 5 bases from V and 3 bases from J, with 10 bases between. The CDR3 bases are TGTGCCAGCAGCCGCACCTCGGACACTGAAGCTTTCTTT. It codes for CASSRTSDTEAFF.

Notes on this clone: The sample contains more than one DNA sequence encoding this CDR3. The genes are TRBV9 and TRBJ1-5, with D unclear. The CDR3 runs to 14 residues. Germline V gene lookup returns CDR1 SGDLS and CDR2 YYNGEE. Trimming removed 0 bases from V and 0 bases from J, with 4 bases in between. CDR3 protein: CASSVDYSNQPQHF. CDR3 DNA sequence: TGTGCCAGCAGCGTAGATTATAGCAATCAGCCCCAGCATTTT.

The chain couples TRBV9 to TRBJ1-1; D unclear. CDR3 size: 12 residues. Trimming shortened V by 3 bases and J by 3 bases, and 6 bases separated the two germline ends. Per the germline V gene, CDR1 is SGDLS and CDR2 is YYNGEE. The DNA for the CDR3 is TGTGCCAGCAGCGCCACTTACACTGAAGCTTTCTTT. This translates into CASSATYTEAFF.

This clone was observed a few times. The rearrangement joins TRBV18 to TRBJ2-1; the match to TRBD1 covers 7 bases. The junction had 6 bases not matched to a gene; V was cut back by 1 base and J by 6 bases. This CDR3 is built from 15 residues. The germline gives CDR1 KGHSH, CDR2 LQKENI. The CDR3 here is CASSPLQAGGNEQFF. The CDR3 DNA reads TGTGCCAGCTCACCACTTCAGGCAGGGGGCAATGAGCAGTTCTTC.